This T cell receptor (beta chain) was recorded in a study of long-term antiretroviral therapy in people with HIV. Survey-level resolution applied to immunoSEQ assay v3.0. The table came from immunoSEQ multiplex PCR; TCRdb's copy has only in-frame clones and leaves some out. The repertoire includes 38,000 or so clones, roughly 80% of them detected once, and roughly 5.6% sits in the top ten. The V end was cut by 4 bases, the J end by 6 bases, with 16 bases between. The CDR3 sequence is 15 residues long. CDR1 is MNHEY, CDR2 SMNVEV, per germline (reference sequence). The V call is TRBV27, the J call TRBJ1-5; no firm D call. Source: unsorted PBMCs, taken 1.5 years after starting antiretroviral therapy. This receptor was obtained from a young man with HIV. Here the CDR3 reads CASSSLGGISQPQHF. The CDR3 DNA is TGTGCCAGCAGTTCCTTGGGAGGAATAAGTCAGCCCCAGCATTTT.